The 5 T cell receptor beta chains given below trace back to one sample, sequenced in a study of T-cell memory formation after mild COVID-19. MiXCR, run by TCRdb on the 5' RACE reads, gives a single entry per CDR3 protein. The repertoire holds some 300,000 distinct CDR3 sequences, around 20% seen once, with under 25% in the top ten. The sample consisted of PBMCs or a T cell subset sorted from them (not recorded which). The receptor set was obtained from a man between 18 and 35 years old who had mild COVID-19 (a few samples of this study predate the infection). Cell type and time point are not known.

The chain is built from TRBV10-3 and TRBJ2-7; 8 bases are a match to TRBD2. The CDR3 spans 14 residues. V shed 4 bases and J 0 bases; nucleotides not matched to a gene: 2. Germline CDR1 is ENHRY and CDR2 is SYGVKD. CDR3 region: CAISGGGLSYEQYV. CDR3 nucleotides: TGTGCCATCAGTGGCGGGGGGCTCTCCTACGAGCAGTACGTC.

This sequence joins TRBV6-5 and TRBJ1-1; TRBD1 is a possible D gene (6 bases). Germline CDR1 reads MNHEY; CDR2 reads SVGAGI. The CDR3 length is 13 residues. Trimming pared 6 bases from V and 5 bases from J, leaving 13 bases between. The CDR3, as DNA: TGTGCCAGCAGCCCTACAGGGTTTACTGAAGCTTTCTTT. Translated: CASSPTGFTEAFF.

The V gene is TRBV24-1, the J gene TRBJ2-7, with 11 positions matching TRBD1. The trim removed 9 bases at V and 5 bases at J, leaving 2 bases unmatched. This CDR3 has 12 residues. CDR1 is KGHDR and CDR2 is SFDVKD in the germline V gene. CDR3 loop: CATGTGGNEQYV. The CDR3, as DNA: TGTGCCACCGGGACAGGGGGAAACGAGCAGTACGTC.

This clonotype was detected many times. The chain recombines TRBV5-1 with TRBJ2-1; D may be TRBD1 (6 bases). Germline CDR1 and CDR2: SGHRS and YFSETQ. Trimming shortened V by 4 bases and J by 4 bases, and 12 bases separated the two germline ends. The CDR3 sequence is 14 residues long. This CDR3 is CASSLQGRYNEQFF. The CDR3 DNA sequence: TGCGCCAGCAGCCTACAGGGAAGATACAATGAGCAGTTCTTC.

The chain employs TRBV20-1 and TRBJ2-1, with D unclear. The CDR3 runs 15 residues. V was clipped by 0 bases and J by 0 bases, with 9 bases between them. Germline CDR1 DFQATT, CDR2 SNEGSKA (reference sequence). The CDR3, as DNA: TGCAGTGCTAGAGACTTACTTGACTCCTACAATGAGCAGTTCTTC. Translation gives CSARDLLDSYNEQFF.